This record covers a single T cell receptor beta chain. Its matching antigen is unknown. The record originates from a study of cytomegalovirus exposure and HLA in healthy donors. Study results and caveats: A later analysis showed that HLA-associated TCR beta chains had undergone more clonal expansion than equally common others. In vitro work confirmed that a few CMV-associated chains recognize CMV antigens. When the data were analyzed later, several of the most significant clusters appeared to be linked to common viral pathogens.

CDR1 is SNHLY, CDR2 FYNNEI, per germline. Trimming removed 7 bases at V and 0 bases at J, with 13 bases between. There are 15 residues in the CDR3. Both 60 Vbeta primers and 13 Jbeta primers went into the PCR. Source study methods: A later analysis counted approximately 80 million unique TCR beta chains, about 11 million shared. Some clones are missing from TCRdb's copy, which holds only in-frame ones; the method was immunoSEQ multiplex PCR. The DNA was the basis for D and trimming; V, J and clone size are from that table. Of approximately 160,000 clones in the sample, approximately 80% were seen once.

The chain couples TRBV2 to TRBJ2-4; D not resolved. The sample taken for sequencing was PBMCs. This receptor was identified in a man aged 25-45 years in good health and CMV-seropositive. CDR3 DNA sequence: TGTGCCAGCAACCGAGGAAACCTAGCCAAAAACATTCAGTACTTC. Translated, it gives CASNRGNLAKNIQYF.